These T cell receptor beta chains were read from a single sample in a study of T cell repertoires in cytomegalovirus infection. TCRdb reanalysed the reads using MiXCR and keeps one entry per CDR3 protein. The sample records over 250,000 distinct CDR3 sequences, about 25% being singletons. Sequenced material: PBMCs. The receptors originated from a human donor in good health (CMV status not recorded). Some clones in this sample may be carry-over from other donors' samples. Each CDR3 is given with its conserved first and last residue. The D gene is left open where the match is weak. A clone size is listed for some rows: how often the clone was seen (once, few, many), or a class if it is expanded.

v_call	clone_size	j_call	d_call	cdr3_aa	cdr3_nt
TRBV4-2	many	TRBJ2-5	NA	CASSQEAQRETQYF	TGTGCCAGCAGCCAAGAAGCCCAAAGGGAGACCCAGTACTTC
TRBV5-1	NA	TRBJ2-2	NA	CASRQESNTGELFF	TGCGCCAGCAGGCAGGAGTCGAACACCGGGGAGCTGTTTTTT
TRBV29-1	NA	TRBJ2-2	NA	CSVKTNTGELFF	TGCAGCGTTAAAACGAACACCGGGGAGCTGTTTTTT
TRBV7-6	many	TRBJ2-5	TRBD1	CASSFRQGRGETQYF	TGTGCCAGCAGCTTCAGACAGGGCAGGGGGGAGACCCAGTACTTC
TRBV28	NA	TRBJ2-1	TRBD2	CASSPPGGVSNEQFF	TGCGCCAGCAGTCCCCCGGGGGGGGTCTCCAATGAGCAGTTCTTC
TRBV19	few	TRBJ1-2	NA	CATRSTGIYGYTF	TGTGCCACCCGATCAACTGGAATCTATGGCTACACCTTC
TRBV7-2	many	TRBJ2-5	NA	CASSLAGPGSQYF	TGTGCCAGCAGCTTAGCGGGGCCCGGGTCCCAGTACTTC
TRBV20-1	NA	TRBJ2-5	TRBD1	CSQDRDNQETQYF	TGCAGTCAGGACAGGGATAACCAAGAGACCCAGTACTTC
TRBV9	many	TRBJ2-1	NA	CASSVSGSGYNEQFF	TGTGCCAGCAGCGTATCCGGGAGCGGGTACAATGAGCAGTTCTTC
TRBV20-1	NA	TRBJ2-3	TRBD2	CSARVPGGGDTQYF	TGCAGTGCTAGAGTGCCAGGCGGGGGGGATACGCAGTATTTT
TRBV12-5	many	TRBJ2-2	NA	CASGLVDGELFF	TGTGCTAGTGGTTTGGTAGACGGGGAGCTGTTTTTT
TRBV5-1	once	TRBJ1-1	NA	CASSREGRTEAFF	TGCGCCAGCAGCCGCGAGGGGCGAACTGAAGCTTTCTTT
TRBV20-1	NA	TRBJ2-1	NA	CSARRGPNEQFF	TGCAGTGCTAGGAGAGGGCCCAATGAGCAGTTCTTC
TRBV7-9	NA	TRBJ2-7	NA	CASSHTDYEQYF	TGTGCCAGCAGCCATACAGATTACGAGCAGTACTTC
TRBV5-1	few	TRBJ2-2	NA	CASSLVAGASPNTGELFF	TGCGCCAGCAGCTTGGTTGCGGGGGCCTCACCGAACACCGGGGAGCTGTTTTTT
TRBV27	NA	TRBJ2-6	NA	CASSTQLSGANVLTF	TGTGCCAGCAGTACCCAACTCTCTGGGGCCAACGTCCTGACTTTC
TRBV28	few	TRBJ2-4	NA	CASSFRQGWGNIQYF	TGTGCCAGCAGTTTCCGGCAGGGATGGGGAAACATTCAGTACTTC
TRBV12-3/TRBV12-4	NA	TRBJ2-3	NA	CASSWLGDTQYF	TGTGCCAGCAGTTGGCTAGGGGATACGCAGTATTTT
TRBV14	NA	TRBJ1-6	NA	CASSQGDAPLHF	TGTGCCAGCAGCCAAGGTGACGCACCCCTCCACTTT
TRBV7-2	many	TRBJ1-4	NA	CASSFSGNEKLFF	TGTGCCAGCAGCTTCAGCGGAAATGAAAAACTGTTTTTT
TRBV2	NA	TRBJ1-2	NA	CATRLFAYGYTF	TGTGCCACGCGTCTTTTCGCCTATGGCTACACCTTC
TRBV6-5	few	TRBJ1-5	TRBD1	CASSYSPQGARGQPQHF	TGTGCCAGCAGTTACTCCCCGCAGGGGGCGCGCGGTCAGCCCCAGCATTTT
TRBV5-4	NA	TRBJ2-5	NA	CASSPGTADGETQYF	TGTGCCAGCAGCCCAGGGACCGCCGATGGGGAGACCCAGTACTTC
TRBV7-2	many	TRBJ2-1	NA	CASSSGLYSYNEQFF	TGTGCCAGCAGCTCCGGACTTTACTCCTACAATGAGCAGTTCTTC
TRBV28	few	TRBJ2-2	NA	CASPGRGVGELFF	TGTGCCAGCCCTGGCAGGGGGGTCGGGGAGCTGTTTTTT
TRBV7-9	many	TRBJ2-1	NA	CASSHSDEQFF	TGTGCCAGCAGCCACAGCGATGAGCAGTTCTTC
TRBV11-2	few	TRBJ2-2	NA	CASSSITTGELFF	TGTGCCAGCAGCTCAATAACAACCGGGGAGCTGTTTTTT
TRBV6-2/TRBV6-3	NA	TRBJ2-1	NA	CASSYSEGPGFF	TGTGCCAGCAGTTACTCGGAGGGGCCTGGGTTCTTC
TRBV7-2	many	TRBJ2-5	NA	CASSRGRGETQYF	TGTGCCAGCAGCCGAGGGCGGGGAGAGACCCAGTACTTC
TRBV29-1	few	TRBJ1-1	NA	CSVGEYEAFF	TGCAGCGTCGGGGAATATGAAGCTTTCTTT
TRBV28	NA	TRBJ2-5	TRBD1	CASSSPGTGDQETQYF	TGTGCCAGCAGTTCCCCGGGGACAGGGGACCAAGAGACCCAGTACTTC
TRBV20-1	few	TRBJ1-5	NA	CSATGHFNQPQHF	TGCAGTGCCACGGGACACTTTAATCAGCCCCAGCATTTT
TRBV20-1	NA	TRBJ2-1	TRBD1	CSAEPGQGADEQFF	TGCAGTGCCGAACCGGGACAGGGGGCAGATGAGCAGTTCTTC
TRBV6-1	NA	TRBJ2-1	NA	CASLFYNEQFF	TGTGCCAGTCTATTCTACAATGAGCAGTTCTTC
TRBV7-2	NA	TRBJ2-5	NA	CASSFGGGFQETQYF	TGTGCCAGCAGCTTTGGGGGAGGATTCCAAGAGACCCAGTACTTC
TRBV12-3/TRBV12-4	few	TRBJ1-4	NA	CASSLAGREKLFF	TGTGCCAGCAGTTTAGCGGGAAGAGAAAAACTGTTTTTT
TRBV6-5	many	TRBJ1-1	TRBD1	CASSYSSLWRGGNTEAFF	TGTGCCAGCAGTTACTCGTCGCTCTGGCGAGGGGGCAACACTGAAGCTTTCTTT
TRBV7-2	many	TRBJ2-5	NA	CASSLGVGSLTQYF	TGTGCCAGCAGCTTAGGGGTCGGTTCTCTAACCCAGTACTTC
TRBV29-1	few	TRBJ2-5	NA	CSAGKATLAPETQYF	TGCAGCGCCGGAAAAGCGACACTGGCCCCAGAGACCCAGTACTTC
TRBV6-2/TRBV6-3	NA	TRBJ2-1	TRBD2	CASSYNVGLAKNEQFF	TGTGCCAGCAGTTATAATGTGGGACTAGCAAAGAATGAGCAGTTCTTC
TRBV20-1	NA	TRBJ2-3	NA	CSARGRGFEDTQYF	TGCAGTGCTAGGGGACGAGGGTTTGAGGATACGCAGTATTTT
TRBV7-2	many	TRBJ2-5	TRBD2	CASSYRGGQETQYF	TGTGCCAGCAGCTACCGGGGGGGACAAGAGACCCAGTACTTC
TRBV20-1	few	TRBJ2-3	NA	CSAITPGTDTQYF	TGCAGTGCTATAACCCCAGGGACAGATACGCAGTATTTT
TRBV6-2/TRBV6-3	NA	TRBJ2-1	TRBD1	CASHHPTGGFGGEQFF	TGTGCCAGCCACCACCCGACAGGGGGCTTCGGCGGTGAGCAGTTCTTC
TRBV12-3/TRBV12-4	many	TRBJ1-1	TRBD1	CASSDRTGNTEAFF	TGTGCCAGCAGTGATAGGACAGGCAACACTGAAGCTTTCTTT
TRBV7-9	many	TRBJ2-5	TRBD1	CASSSGQRETQYF	TGTGCCAGCAGCTCGGGACAGAGGGAGACCCAGTACTTC
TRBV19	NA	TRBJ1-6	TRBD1	CASSDGTGRIGSSPLHF	TGTGCCAGTAGTGACGGGACAGGACGTATAGGGAGTTCACCCCTCCACTTT
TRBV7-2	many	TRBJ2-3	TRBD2	CASSHQGGTTGLAESF	TGTGCCAGCAGCCATCAGGGTGGTACGACGGGACTAGCGGAGTCTTTT